This entry concerns a single TCR beta chain. The antigen remains unidentified. The data are from a study of cytomegalovirus exposure and HLA in healthy donors. Study results and caveats: Previously analyzed data showed that most TCR beta V segments were productive at a frequency of about 87% or about 30%. When a later analysis was performed, an Asian-associated ancestry cluster reportedly had fewer N-insertions than the approximately 680-donor mean.

With 4 bases clipped from V and 8 bases from J, the junction kept 5 bases outside the gene matches. CDR3 length equals 13 residues. Per the germline V gene, CDR1 is SGHNT and CDR2 is YYREEE (reference sequence). 13 Jbeta primers and 60 Vbeta primers were used for the PCR. Sequenced by immunoSEQ multiplex PCR; TCRdb stores in-frame clones only, minus some. The sample has around 150,000 clones; approximately 71% are singletons. V is TRBV5-4 and J is TRBJ2-1, with 8 positions matching TRBD1. The origin of this receptor is a woman in her 40s in good health and CMV-seropositive. The source material was PBMCs. The CDR3 DNA reads as TGTGCCAGCAGCCTACAGGGGGTATATGAGCAGTTCTTC. It encodes CASSLQGVYEQFF.